A single T cell receptor (beta chain) is shown here with its context. The antigen is not known. The conserved phenylalanine or tryptophan normally closing the CDR3 is absent here, so this likely arose from a read error. The PCR ran on 60 Vbeta and 13 Jbeta primers. Authors' data handling: As a later analysis found, there were 80 million to 90 million unique TCR beta chains, of which some 9.9 million were shared. Libraries were prepared by immunoSEQ multiplex PCR; TCRdb keeps only in-frame clonotypes and omits some of them. V and J calls plus clone size are reproduced from that table; the DNA served to infer D and trimming. The table has about 190,000 clones, 80% to 85% seen once. This record comes from a study of cytomegalovirus exposure and HLA in healthy donors. Turning to the study itself: A prior study identified some 100 million unique TCR beta sequences from some 180 million T cells. Study results and limitations: Most TCR sequences were rare, but some public TCRs occurred in many donors.

Germline lookup yields CDR1 MNHNS and CDR2 SASEGT. CDR3 length: 17 amino acids. With V trimmed by 3 bases and J by 3 bases, 7 bases remained unmatched. This receptor was obtained from a boy aged 2 to 10 in good health and CMV-seronegative. The source material was PBMCs. The rearrangement links TRBV6-1 to TRBJ2-3, with 12 positions matching TRBD2. The CDR3 bases are TGTGCCAGCAGTGAGGTGGGGCTAGCGGGGGGGACAGATACGCAGTATTGT. Encoded protein: CASSEVGLAGGTDTQYC.